This is a list of T cell receptor beta chains from one sample in a study of T cell responses to AZD1222 COVID-19 vaccine. Method: immunoSEQ multiplex PCR; TCRdb's copy keeps in-frame clones and lacks some. The repertoire has some 120,000 clones, approximately 85% of them found once; the top ten carry roughly 4.3%. The sequencing used peripheral blood, collected on day 0 of MenACWY control vaccination. The receptors stem from an adult in good health. The CDR3 runs from the conserved cysteine through the conserved F or W. A D gene is named only where the DNA matches it firmly. Size values are once, few and many counts, or a class for expanded clones, and some rows have none.

CDR3: CASSRAGTRYGYTF
DNA: TGTGCCAGCTCACGGGCAGGTACCCGCTATGGCTACACCTTC
V: TRBV7-2
size: NA
J: TRBJ1-2
D: NA

CDR3: CSVEMDGTEAFF
DNA: TGCAGCGTTGAAATGGACGGCACTGAAGCTTTCTTT
V: TRBV29-1
size: NA
J: TRBJ1-1
D: NA

CDR3: CASRVAGASTDTQYF
DNA: TGTGCCAGCAGAGTAGCGGGAGCTAGCACAGATACGCAGTATTTT
V: TRBV2
size: NA
J: TRBJ2-3
D: TRBD2

CDR3: CASSQNPDSNYGYTF
DNA: TGTGCCAGCAGCCAAAATCCGGACAGCAACTATGGCTACACCTTC
V: TRBV4-2
size: NA
J: TRBJ1-2
D: NA

CDR3: CASKAGTGSSYEQYF
DNA: TGTGCCAGCAAGGCCGGGACAGGGAGCTCCTACGAGCAGTACTTC
V: TRBV6-5
size: NA
J: TRBJ2-7
D: TRBD1

CDR3: CSAELAGKPGDTQYF
DNA: TGCAGCGCCGAACTAGCGGGGAAACCAGGAGATACGCAGTATTTT
V: TRBV29-1
size: NA
J: TRBJ2-3
D: TRBD2

CDR3: CATSDSTEYSNQPQHF
DNA: TGTGCCACCAGTGATTCGACAGAGTATAGCAATCAGCCCCAGCATTTT
V: TRBV24-1
size: NA
J: TRBJ1-5
D: NA

CDR3: CASSGGNTEAFF
DNA: TGCGCCAGCTCCGGCGGGAACACTGAAGCTTTCTTT
V: TRBV10-1
size: NA
J: TRBJ1-1
D: NA

CDR3: CASSEGEGGPYGYTF
DNA: TGTGCCAGCAGTGAAGGGGAAGGAGGGCCGTATGGCTACACCTTC
V: TRBV6-1
size: NA
J: TRBJ1-2
D: NA

CDR3: CASSREGGATNEKLFF
DNA: TGCGCCAGCAGCCGCGAAGGGGGGGCAACAAATGAAAAACTGTTTTTT
V: TRBV4-1
size: NA
J: TRBJ1-4
D: NA

CDR3: CASSNLGLQNPNEQFF
DNA: TGTGCCAGCAGCAATTTGGGGCTACAAAACCCCAATGAGCAGTTCTTC
V: TRBV21-1
size: NA
J: TRBJ2-1
D: NA

CDR3: CASSSSARAARSNQPQHF
DNA: TGTGCCAGCAGTTCATCGGCGAGGGCGGCTCGGAGCAATCAGCCCCAGCATTTT
V: TRBV28
size: NA
J: TRBJ1-5
D: NA

CDR3: CASSTLQGMNTEAFF
DNA: TGCGCCAGCAGCACCCTACAGGGGATGAACACTGAAGCTTTCTTT
V: TRBV5-1
size: NA
J: TRBJ1-1
D: TRBD1

CDR3: CASSPPRAPRTNEKLFF
DNA: TGTGCCAGCAGCCCTCCCCGGGCCCCCAGGACTAATGAAAAACTGTTTTTT
V: TRBV7-9
size: once
J: TRBJ1-4
D: NA

CDR3: CASSVDSRAFNTGELFF
DNA: TGTGCCAGCAGCGTAGACTCGCGGGCCTTTAACACCGGGGAGCTGTTTTTT
V: TRBV9
size: NA
J: TRBJ2-2
D: NA

CDR3: CASSQDTQGGGSPLHF
DNA: TGTGCCAGCAGCCAAGATACACAGGGAGGAGGATCACCCCTCCACTTT
V: TRBV4-2
size: few
J: TRBJ1-6
D: NA

CDR3: CASRIGTGNGYTF
DNA: TGTGCCAGCAGGATCGGGACAGGCAATGGCTACACCTTC
V: TRBV2
size: NA
J: TRBJ1-2
D: TRBD1

CDR3: CASSSRTGGGTGELFF
DNA: TGTGCCAGCAGTTCCAGGACAGGGGGCGGCACCGGGGAGCTGTTTTTT
V: TRBV6-2/TRBV6-3
size: NA
J: TRBJ2-2
D: TRBD1

CDR3: CATAGGSTDTQYF
DNA: TGCGCCACCGCGGGGGGGAGCACAGATACGCAGTATTTT
V: TRBV4-1
size: NA
J: TRBJ2-3
D: TRBD2

CDR3: CASRTGETYGYTF
DNA: TGTGCCAGCAGGACAGGGGAAACCTATGGCTACACCTTC
V: TRBV2
size: NA
J: TRBJ1-2
D: TRBD1

CDR3: CASSSQDRDLHNEQFF
DNA: TGTGCCAGCAGCTCCCAGGACAGGGACCTTCACAATGAGCAGTTCTTC
V: TRBV7-6
size: once
J: TRBJ2-1
D: TRBD1

CDR3: CASSPDQGGYTF
DNA: TGTGCCAGCTCACCGGACCAGGGAGGCTACACCTTC
V: TRBV18
size: NA
J: TRBJ1-2
D: NA

CDR3: CASTLTLDQWGGQYF
DNA: TGTGCCAGCACCTTGACTCTCGACCAATGGGGGGGCCAGTACTTC
V: TRBV2
size: NA
J: TRBJ2-5
D: TRBD2

CDR3: CASSIFRTGANYGYTF
DNA: TGTGCCAGTAGTATTTTTCGGACAGGGGCGAACTATGGCTACACCTTC
V: TRBV19
size: NA
J: TRBJ1-2
D: TRBD1

CDR3: CASSLGGGSGEQYF
DNA: TGTGCCAGCAGCTTAGGGGGTGGAAGCGGCGAGCAGTACTTC
V: TRBV11-2
size: NA
J: TRBJ2-7
D: NA

CDR3: CASARHRTANSPLHF
DNA: TGTGCCAGCGCCCGGCACCGCACCGCTAATTCACCCCTCCACTTT
V: TRBV7-2
size: NA
J: TRBJ1-6
D: NA

CDR3: CASSLLGVNTEAFF
DNA: TGTGCCAGCAGTTTACTGGGTGTAAACACTGAAGCTTTCTTT
V: TRBV28
size: NA
J: TRBJ1-1
D: NA

CDR3: CASSSPGLREAFF
DNA: TGTGCCAGCAGTTCCCCGGGCCTGCGTGAAGCTTTCTTT
V: TRBV6-5
size: NA
J: TRBJ1-1
D: NA

CDR3: CASRSGGRGNTIYF
DNA: TGTGCCAGCCGGAGTGGGGGGCGAGGAAACACCATATATTTT
V: TRBV9
size: NA
J: TRBJ1-3
D: NA

CDR3: CASSLSRGGETQYF
DNA: TGTGCCAGCAGCTTATCCAGGGGGGGAGAGACCCAGTACTTC
V: TRBV7-9
size: once
J: TRBJ2-5
D: NA

CDR3: CASSQGAGNYGYTF
DNA: TGTGCCAGCAGCCAAGGGGCTGGGAACTATGGCTACACCTTC
V: TRBV3-1/TRBV3-2
size: NA
J: TRBJ1-2
D: NA